These 24 T cell receptor beta chains originate from one sample sequenced in a study of blood T cell repertoires in COVID-19. The table came from immunoSEQ multiplex PCR; TCRdb's copy has only in-frame clones and leaves some out. The sample holds roughly 100,000 clones, around four fifths seen once. The sample comprised peripheral blood. The source is a woman older than 75 with acute or convalescent COVID-19.

The chain recombines TRBV19 with TRBJ2-1; tentatively, D is TRBD1 (6 bases). The CDR3 has 17 residues. Germline V gene data show CDR1 as LNHDA and CDR2 as SQIVND (reference sequence). Trimming pared 3 bases from V and 12 bases from J, leaving 27 bases between. Here the CDR3 DNA reads TGTGCCAGTAGTATTTCCAACCCAAACCTCAGGGGTAGTAGGCAGTTCTTC. It specifies CASSISNPNLRGSRQFF.

J is TRBJ2-3 and V is TRBV29-1, with no clear D. The germline V gene encodes CDR1 SQVTM and CDR2 ANQGSEA. The CDR3 runs to 14 residues. Trimming took off 4 bases at V and 4 bases at J, with 15 bases between the two ends. For the CDR3, the DNA is TGCAGCGTTGTTTTGCAGAGGTCCCCAGATACGCAGTATTTT. As protein: CSVVLQRSPDTQYF.

The V call is TRBV6-5, the J call TRBJ1-3, with 7 bases matching TRBD1. In germline, CDR1 is MNHEY, CDR2 SVGAGI. The CDR3 has 14 residues. Trimming took 8 bases from V and 4 from J; bases not matched to a gene: 8. The CDR3 here is CASAEDRAGNTIYF. The CDR3 DNA is TGTGCCAGCGCCGAAGACAGGGCCGGAAACACCATATATTTT.

The V and J genes are TRBV5-5 and TRBJ1-2; TRBD1 might be the D (5 bases). The CDR3 covers 13 residues. Per the germline V gene, CDR1 is SGHKS and CDR2 is YYEKEE (reference sequence). Trimming left V 4 bases short and J 8 bases short, with 15 bases between. CDR3 nucleotides: TGTGCCAGCAGCCTACAGGAGGGCTTCGGCTACACCTTC. It specifies CASSLQEGFGYTF. The entire variable domain, with the rest obtained from reference TRBV5-5 and TRBJ1-2, is as follows: DAGVTQSPTHLIKTRGQQVTLRCSPISGHKSVSWYQQVLGQGPQFIFQYYEKEERGRGNFPDRFSARQFPNYSSELNVNALLLGDSALYLCASSLQEGFGYTFGSGTRLTVV.

The rearrangement joins TRBV4-1 to TRBJ2-2, with D maybe TRBD1 (6 bases). The CDR3 spans 16 residues. V was shortened by 2 bases and J by 6 bases, with 16 bases between the two germline ends. CDR1 is MGHRA, CDR2 YSYEKL, per germline. The CDR3: CASSQTTGLSAGELFF. The DNA of the CDR3 is TGCGCCAGCAGCCAAACTACAGGGCTATCGGCCGGGGAGCTGTTTTTT.

On this clone itself: The junction departs from the called germline gene at one end, perhaps through a read error. The chain uses TRBV7-2 and TRBJ2-2; TRBD1 matches at 7 bases. The CDR3 is made up of 16 amino acids. Per the germline V gene, CDR1 is SGHTA and CDR2 is FQGNSA. CDR3 sequence: CASSLTTGLVTGELFF. CDR3 in DNA: TGTGCCAGTAGCTTAACGACAGGGCTCGTCACCGGGGAGCTGTTTTTT.

The chain links TRBV28 to TRBJ1-2; D remains ambiguous. CDR3 size: 13 residues. V lost 3 bases to trimming and J lost 8 bases, with 13 bases between them. Germline V lookup: CDR1 MDHEN, CDR2 SYDVKM. The CDR3 here is CASSFAEDTGYTF. The DNA for the CDR3 is TGTGCCAGCAGTTTCGCAGAAGATACAGGCTACACCTTC.

This clone was counted a few times. This rearrangement joins TRBV6-4 to TRBJ1-5, with no clear D. The germline V gene encodes CDR1 MRHNA and CDR2 SNTAGT. CDR3 length: 13 amino acids. Between the trimmed V and J ends, which lost 2 bases and 7 bases, there was a span of 9 bases. CDR3 bases: TGTGCCAGCAGTGACGAGGAGGGACAGCCCCAGCATTTT. It encodes CASSDEEGQPQHF.

V gene TRBV24-1 combines with J gene TRBJ2-7; 8 bases match TRBD1. The CDR3 is made up of 13 amino acids. Germline V gene data show CDR1 as KGHDR and CDR2 as SFDVKD. Losses at the gene ends were 4 bases for V and 6 bases for J; bases not matched to a gene: 4. The chain's CDR3 is CATSDHDRGEQYF. For the CDR3, the DNA is TGTGCCACCAGTGACCACGACAGGGGCGAGCAGTACTTC.

The chain couples TRBV11-2 to TRBJ2-2, with a weak D call TRBD2 (6 bases). Germline V gene data show CDR1 as SGHAT and CDR2 as FQNNGV. Between the trimmed V and J ends, which lost 2 bases and 2 bases, there was a span of 9 bases. The CDR3 has 15 residues. The chain's CDR3 is CASSLSGVNTGELFF. In nucleotides, the CDR3 is TGTGCCAGCAGCTTATCGGGGGTAAACACCGGGGAGCTGTTTTTT.

This rearrangement joins TRBV23-1 to TRBJ2-1, with TRBD2 as a possible D gene (6 bases). TRBV23-1 is an ORF, with its function uncertain. The CDR3 contains 17 residues. V dropped 6 bases and J dropped 7 bases, with 25 bases sitting between them. The CDR3 here is CASRSYSGTPVRNEQFF. The CDR3 nucleotides read TGCGCCAGCAGATCTTACTCCGGGACTCCTGTCCGAAATGAGCAGTTCTTC.

This clone was observed a few times. The chain recombines TRBV5-5 with TRBJ1-2; the D gene is possibly TRBD1 (6 bases). This CDR3 spans 17 amino acids. Germline lookup yields CDR1 SGHKS and CDR2 YYEKEE (reference sequence). V gave up 2 bases and J gave up 2 bases, with 19 bases separating them. The CDR3 nucleotides read TGTGCCAGCAGCTTAACAGGGACCTACCTTTTAAACTATGGCTACACCTTC. It encodes CASSLTGTYLLNYGYTF. The variable domain in full, completed from reference TRBV5-5 and TRBJ1-2, reads DAGVTQSPTHLIKTRGQQVTLRCSPISGHKSVSWYQQVLGQGPQFIFQYYEKEERGRGNFPDRFSARQFPNYSSELNVNALLLGDSALYLCASSLTGTYLLNYGYTFGSGTRLTVV.

The chain employs TRBV6-2 or TRBV6-3 and TRBJ1-5, with unresolved D. Trimming removed 6 bases at V and 0 bases at J, with 12 bases between. Germline V lookup: CDR1 MNHEY, CDR2 SVGEGT. There are 15 residues in the CDR3. The CDR3 region has the DNA TGTGCCAGCAGCCGCCCGGTGAATAGCAATCAGCCCCAGCATTTT. Residues: CASSRPVNSNQPQHF.

This clone occurred a few times. In nucleotides, the CDR3 is TGTGCCAGCTCACCAAGATCAAGGGGGGGACATTTGAACACTGAAGCTTTCTTT. Its protein product is CASSPRSRGGHLNTEAFF. The J gene is TRBJ1-1, the V gene TRBV18, with D possibly being TRBD1 (6 bases). The CDR3 is made up of 18 amino acids. CDR1 is KGHSH and CDR2 is LQKENI in the germline V gene. With 2 bases removed from V and 0 bases from J, the gap between germline ends came to 19 bases. The whole variable domain, filled in from reference TRBV18 and TRBJ1-1, reads NAGVMQNPRHLVRRRGQEARLRCSPMKGHSHVYWYRQLPEEGLKFMVYLQKENIIDESGMPKERFSAEFPKEGPSILRIQQVVRGDSAAYFCASSPRSRGGHLNTEAFFGQGTRLTVV.

CDR3 in amino acids: CASTGQGYEQYF. The CDR3 DNA follows: TGTGCCAGCACGGGACAGGGCTACGAGCAGTACTTC. The genes are TRBV28 and TRBJ2-7, with TRBD1 matching 9 bases. Germline lookup yields CDR1 MDHEN and CDR2 SYDVKM. The V segment lost 7 bases and the J segment 3 bases; nucleotides outside the gene matches: 1. The CDR3 covers 12 residues.

J is TRBJ1-1 and V is TRBV14; no reliable D call. Germline-derived CDR1 and CDR2 are SGHDN and FVKESK. The CDR3 loop spans 13 amino acids. V was shortened by 0 bases and J by 2 bases, with 4 bases between the two germline ends. The CDR3 sequence is CASSQEANTEAFF. CDR3 DNA sequence: TGTGCCAGCAGCCAAGAGGCCAACACTGAAGCTTTCTTT.

The V call is TRBV27, the J call TRBJ1-2, with TRBD1 identical over 8 bases. V dropped 4 bases and J dropped 2; count of bases not matched to a gene: 15. Germline V gives CDR1 MNHEY, CDR2 SMNVEV (reference sequence). CDR3 length: 18 amino acids. The CDR3 sequence is CASSYNPLGQVKNYGYTF. For the CDR3, the DNA is TGTGCCAGCAGTTACAACCCGTTGGGACAGGTGAAGAACTATGGCTACACCTTC.

This clone was seen a few times. V usage is TRBV30 and J usage is TRBJ2-5; 8 bases are a match to TRBD2. V lost 4 bases to trimming and J lost 0 bases; unmatched junction nucleotides: 10. Germline-derived CDR1 and CDR2 are GTSNPN and SVGIG (reference sequence). CDR3 length equals 16 residues. CDR3 nucleotide sequence: TGTGCCTGGAAGAGCCGGCGGGAGGTAAACCAAGAGACCCAGTACTTC. It encodes CAWKSRREVNQETQYF. Based on the CDR3 plus reference TRBV30 and TRBJ2-5, the full variable domain is SQTIHQWPATLVQPVGSPLSLECTVEGTSNPNLYWYRQAAGRGLQLLFYSVGIGQISSEVPQNLSASRPQDRQFILSSKKLLLSDSGFYLCAWKSRREVNQETQYFGPGTRLLVL.

V gene TRBV12-3 or TRBV12-4 combines with J gene TRBJ1-5; no definite D call. This CDR3 has 13 residues. V lost 5 bases to trimming and J lost 4 bases, with 9 bases between them. In DNA, the CDR3 is TGTGCCAGCAGTGCCGAGTCTAATCAGCCCCAGCATTTT. Amino acid sequence: CASSAESNQPQHF.

This clone has a handful of counts. The conserved final phenylalanine or tryptophan is absent from the CDR3, which likely points to a read error. The DNA is omitted, as the CDR3 cannot be located on it reliably, and the CDR3 follows TCRdb's listing. The chain combines TRBV21-1 with TRBJ2-7; the table's D gene call, TRBD1, was not cross checked with the DNA. TRBV21-1 is recorded as a pseudogene. The CDR3 is made up of 9 amino acids, end residues included. This chain's CDR3 is CATNQDRGK.

J is TRBJ1-2 and V is TRBV9; perhaps TRBD1 as D (6 bases). The CDR3 has 14 residues. Between the trimmed V and J ends, which lost 3 bases and 3 bases, there was a span of 12 bases. Germline CDR1 and CDR2: SGDLS and YYNGEE. The CDR3, as DNA: TGTGCCAGCAGCGAGGGGACAAGGGACTATGGCTACACCTTC. Translation: CASSEGTRDYGYTF.

The rearrangement links TRBV27 to TRBJ1-4; unclear D gene. V lost 5 bases to trimming and J lost 8 bases, with 12 bases between them. CDR1 is MNHEY and CDR2 is SMNVEV in the germline V gene (reference sequence). CDR3 length equals 13 residues. CDR3 in amino acids: CASSEILREKLFF. Here the CDR3 DNA reads TGTGCCAGCAGTGAGATCCTCAGGGAAAAACTGTTTTTT.

The rearrangement uses TRBV13 and TRBJ1-6, with 9 bases fitting TRBD1. The CDR3 runs 14 residues. Germline CDR1 PRHDT, CDR2 FYEKMQ (reference sequence). V lost 8 bases, J lost 6 bases, and 5 bases stayed unmatched. CDR3: CASGRDRANSPLHF. The CDR3 region has the DNA TGTGCCAGCGGCCGGGACAGGGCTAATTCACCCCTCCACTTT.

The gene calls are TRBV10-3 and TRBJ1-2, with D unclear. Trimming left V 3 bases short and J 8 bases short, with 10 bases between. The CDR3 covers 12 residues. The germline gives CDR1 ENHRY, CDR2 SYGVKD. Here the CDR3 DNA reads TGTGCCATCAGTGATCACATCTCCGGCTACACCTTC. Translated: CAISDHISGYTF.